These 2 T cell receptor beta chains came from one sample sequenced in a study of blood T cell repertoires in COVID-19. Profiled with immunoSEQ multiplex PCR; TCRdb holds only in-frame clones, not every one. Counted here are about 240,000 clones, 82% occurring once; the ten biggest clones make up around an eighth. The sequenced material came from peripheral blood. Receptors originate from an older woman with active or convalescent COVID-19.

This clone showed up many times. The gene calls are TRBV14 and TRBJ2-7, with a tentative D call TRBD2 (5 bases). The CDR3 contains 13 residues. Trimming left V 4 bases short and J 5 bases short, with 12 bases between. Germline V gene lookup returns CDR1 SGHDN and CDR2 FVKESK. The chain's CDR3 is CASSPWPRDEQYF. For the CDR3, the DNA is TGTGCCAGCAGCCCCTGGCCGAGGGACGAGCAGTACTTC.

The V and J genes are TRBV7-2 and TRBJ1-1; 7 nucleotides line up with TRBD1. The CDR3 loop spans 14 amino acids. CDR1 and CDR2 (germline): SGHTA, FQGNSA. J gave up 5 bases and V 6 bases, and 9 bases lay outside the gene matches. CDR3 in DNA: TGTGCCAGCAGGACGGGACAGCAACTTACTGAAGCTTTCTTT. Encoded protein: CASRTGQQLTEAFF.